This T cell receptor beta chain is drawn from a study of blood T cell repertoires in COVID-19. CDR3 length equals 17 residues. From germline, CDR1 is SSHAT and CDR2 FNYEAQ (reference sequence). Details on this clone: A junction end diverges from the germline sequence, so it may reflect a read error.

Here immunoSEQ multiplex PCR was the method, and the copy in TCRdb shows in-frame clones only, minus some. The sample records nearly 110,000 clones, about nine tenths being singletons. The genes are TRBV7-7 and TRBJ2-1; 11 bases match TRBD2. Sequencing was done on a sample of peripheral blood. The sequence was obtained from a man over 45 with active or convalescent COVID-19. The CDR3 DNA sequence: TGTGCTAGCAGCTTAGCCCCCTTAGCGGGAGGGGACAATGAGCAGTTCTTC. Translation gives CASSLAPLAGGDNEQFF.